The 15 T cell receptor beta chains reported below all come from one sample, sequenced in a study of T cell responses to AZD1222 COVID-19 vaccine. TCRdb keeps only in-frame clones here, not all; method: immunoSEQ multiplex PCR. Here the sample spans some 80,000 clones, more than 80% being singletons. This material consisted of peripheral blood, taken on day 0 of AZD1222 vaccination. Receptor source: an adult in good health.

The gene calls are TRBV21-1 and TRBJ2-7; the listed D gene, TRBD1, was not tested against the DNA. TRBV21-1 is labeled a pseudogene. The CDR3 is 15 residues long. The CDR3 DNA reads TGTGCTGTTGCCCCGGGACAGGCGGGACTATACGAGCAGTACTTC. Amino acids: CAVAPGQAGLYEQYF.

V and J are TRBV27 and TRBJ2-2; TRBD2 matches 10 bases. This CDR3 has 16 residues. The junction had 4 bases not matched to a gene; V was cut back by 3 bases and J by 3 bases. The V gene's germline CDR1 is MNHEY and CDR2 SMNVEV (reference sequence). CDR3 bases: TGTGCCAGCAGTTTCATAGCGGGGGGATACACCGGGGAGCTGTTTTTT. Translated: CASSFIAGGYTGELFF.

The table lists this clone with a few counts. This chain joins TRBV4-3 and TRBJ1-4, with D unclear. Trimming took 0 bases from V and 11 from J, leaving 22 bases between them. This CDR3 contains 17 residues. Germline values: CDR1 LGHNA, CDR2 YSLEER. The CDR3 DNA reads TGCGCCAGCAGCCAAGACCTATCCGGGTATATCTTCGTGAAACTGTTTTTT. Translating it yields CASSQDLSGYIFVKLFF.

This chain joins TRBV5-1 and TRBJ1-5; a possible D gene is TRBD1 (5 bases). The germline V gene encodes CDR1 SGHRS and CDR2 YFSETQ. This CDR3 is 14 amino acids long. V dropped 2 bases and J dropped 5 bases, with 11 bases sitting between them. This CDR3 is CASSFGGVDQPQHF. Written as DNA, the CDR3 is TGCGCCAGCAGCTTTGGGGGGGTTGATCAGCCCCAGCATTTT. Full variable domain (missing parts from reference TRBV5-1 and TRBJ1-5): KAGVTQTPRYLIKTRGQQVTLSCSPISGHRSVSWYQQTPGQGLQFLFEYFSETQRNKGNFPGRFSGRQFSNSRSEMNVSTLELGDSALYLCASSFGGVDQPQHFGDGTRLSIL.

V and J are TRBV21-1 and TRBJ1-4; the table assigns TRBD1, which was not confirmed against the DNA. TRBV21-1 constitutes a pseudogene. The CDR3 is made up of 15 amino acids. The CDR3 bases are TGTGCCAGCAGCAAGGCGAGGGACACGGACCGAATGCTCTTTTTT. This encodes CASSKARDTDRMLFF.

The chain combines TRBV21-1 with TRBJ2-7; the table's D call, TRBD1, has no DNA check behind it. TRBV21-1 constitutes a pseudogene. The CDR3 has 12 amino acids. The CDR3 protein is CASSKVTYEQYF. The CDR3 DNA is TGTGCCAGCAGCAAAGTCACCTACGAGCAGTACTTC.

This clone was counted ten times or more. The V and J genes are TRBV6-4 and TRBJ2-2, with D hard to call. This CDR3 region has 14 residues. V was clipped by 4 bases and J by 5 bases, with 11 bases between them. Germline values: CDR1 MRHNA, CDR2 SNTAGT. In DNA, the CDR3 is TGTGCCAGCAGTGCCCAAGAAGCTACCGGGGAGCTGTTTTTT. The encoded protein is CASSAQEATGELFF.

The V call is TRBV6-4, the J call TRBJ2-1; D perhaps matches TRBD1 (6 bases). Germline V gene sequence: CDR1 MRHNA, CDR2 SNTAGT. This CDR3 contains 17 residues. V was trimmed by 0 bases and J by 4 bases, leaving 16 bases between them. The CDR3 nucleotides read TGTGCCAGCAGTGACTCCTCGGGCAGGGGACCTTACAATGAGCAGTTCTTC. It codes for CASSDSSGRGPYNEQFF.

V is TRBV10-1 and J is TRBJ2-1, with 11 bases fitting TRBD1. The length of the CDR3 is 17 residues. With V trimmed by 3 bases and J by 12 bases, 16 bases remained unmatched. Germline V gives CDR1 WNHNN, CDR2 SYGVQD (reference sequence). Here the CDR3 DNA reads TGCGCCAGCAGTGATTCTGGACAGGGGGCCTCTAATCGCGGGCAGTTCTTC. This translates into CASSDSGQGASNRGQFF.

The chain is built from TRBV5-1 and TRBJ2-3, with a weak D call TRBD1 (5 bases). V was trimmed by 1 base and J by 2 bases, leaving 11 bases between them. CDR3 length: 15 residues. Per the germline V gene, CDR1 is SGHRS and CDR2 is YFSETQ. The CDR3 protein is CASSLRPGITDTQYF. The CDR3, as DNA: TGCGCCAGCAGCTTGAGGCCAGGGATCACAGATACGCAGTATTTT.

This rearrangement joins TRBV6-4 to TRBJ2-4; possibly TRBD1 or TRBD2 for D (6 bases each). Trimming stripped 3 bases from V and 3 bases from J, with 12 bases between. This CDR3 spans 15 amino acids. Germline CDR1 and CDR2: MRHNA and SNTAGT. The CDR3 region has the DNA TGTGCCAGCAGTGAGGGTGAGGGGGGCAAAAACATTCAGTACTTC. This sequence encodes CASSEGEGGKNIQYF.

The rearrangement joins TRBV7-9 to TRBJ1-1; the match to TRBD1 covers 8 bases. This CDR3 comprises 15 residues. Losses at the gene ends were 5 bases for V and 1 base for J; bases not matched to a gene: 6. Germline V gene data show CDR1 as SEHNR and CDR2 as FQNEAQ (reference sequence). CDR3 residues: CASSPRGQANTEAFF. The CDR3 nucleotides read TGTGCCAGCAGCCCTCGGGGACAGGCGAACACTGAAGCTTTCTTT.

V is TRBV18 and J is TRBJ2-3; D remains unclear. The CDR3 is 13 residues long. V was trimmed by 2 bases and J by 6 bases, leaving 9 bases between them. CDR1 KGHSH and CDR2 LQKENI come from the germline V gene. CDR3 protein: CASSPGVGDTQYF. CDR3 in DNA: TGTGCCAGCTCACCAGGAGTCGGGGATACGCAGTATTTT.

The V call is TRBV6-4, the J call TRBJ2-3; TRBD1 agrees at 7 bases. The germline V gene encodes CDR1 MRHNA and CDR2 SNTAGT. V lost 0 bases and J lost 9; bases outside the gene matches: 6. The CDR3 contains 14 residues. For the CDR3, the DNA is TGTGCCAGCAGTGACTCAACAGGGGCTGAGACGCAGTATTTT. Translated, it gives CASSDSTGAETQYF.

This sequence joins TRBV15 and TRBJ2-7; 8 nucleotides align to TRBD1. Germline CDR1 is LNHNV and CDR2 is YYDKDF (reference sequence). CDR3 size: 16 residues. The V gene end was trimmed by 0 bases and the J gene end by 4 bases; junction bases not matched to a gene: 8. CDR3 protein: CATSRDPPGQAYEQYF. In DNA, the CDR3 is TGTGCCACCAGCAGAGACCCCCCGGGACAGGCTTACGAGCAGTACTTC.